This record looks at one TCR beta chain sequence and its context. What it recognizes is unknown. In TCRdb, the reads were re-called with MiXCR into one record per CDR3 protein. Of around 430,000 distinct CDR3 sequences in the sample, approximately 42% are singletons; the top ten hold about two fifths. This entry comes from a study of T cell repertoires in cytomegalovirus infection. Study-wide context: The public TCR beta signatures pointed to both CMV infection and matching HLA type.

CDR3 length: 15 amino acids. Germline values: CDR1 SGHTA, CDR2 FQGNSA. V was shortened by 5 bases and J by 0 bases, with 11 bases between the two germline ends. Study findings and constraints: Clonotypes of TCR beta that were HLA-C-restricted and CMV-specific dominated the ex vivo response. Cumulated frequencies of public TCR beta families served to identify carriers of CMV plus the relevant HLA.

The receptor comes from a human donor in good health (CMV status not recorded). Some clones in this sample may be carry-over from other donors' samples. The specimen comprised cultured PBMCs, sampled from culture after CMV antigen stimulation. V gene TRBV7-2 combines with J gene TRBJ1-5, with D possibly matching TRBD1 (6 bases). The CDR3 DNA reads TGTGCCAGCAGCGTACAGGGTAATAGCAATCAGCCCCAGCATTTT. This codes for CASSVQGNSNQPQHF.